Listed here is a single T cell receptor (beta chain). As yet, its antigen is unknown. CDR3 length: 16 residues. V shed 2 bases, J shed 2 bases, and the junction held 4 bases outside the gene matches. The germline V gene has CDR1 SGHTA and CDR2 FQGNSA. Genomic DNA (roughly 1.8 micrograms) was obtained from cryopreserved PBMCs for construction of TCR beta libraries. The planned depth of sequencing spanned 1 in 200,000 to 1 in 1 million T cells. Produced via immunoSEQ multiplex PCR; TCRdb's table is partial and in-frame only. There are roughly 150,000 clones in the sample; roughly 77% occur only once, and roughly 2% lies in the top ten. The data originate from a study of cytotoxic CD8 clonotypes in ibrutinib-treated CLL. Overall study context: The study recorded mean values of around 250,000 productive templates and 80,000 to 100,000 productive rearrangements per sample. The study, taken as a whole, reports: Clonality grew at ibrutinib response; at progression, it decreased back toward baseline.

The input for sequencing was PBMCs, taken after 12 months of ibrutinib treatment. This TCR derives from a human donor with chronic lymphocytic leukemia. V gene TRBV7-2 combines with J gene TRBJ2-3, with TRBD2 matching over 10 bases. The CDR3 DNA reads TGTGCCAGCAGCTTACCAGCGGGGGGGTACACAGATACGCAGTATTTT. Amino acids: CASSLPAGGYTDTQYF. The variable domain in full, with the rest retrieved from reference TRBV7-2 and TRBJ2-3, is GAGVSQSPSNKVTEKGKDVELRCDPISGHTALYWYRQSLGQGLEFLIYFQGNSAPDKSGLPSDRFSAERTGGSVSTLTIQRTQQEDSAVYLCASSLPAGGYTDTQYFGPGTRLTVL.